The sequence of this T cell receptor (beta chain) was determined in a study of early T cells in non-severe SARS-CoV-2 infection. This CDR3 contains 15 residues. J lost 2 bases, V lost 5 bases, and 4 bases had no gene match. The germline CDR1 and CDR2 sequences are LNHDA and SQIVND (reference sequence). This clonotype has ten or more counts. TCRdb reprocessed the 5' RACE reads via MiXCR and lists one record per CDR3 protein. The sample carries more than 35,000 distinct CDR3 sequences, 11% recorded once. The source is an adult who was a healthcare worker with PCR-confirmed SARS-CoV-2 infection or an uninfected control (not recorded which). The gene calls are TRBV19 and TRBJ1-5; 9 nucleotides line up with TRBD1. Sequencing was done on a sample of whole blood. CDR3 region: CASSGGQGGNQPQHF. In DNA, the CDR3 is TGTGCCAGTAGTGGGGGACAGGGTGGCAATCAGCCCCAGCATTTT.